These T cell receptor beta chains were read from a single sample in a study of T-cell reconstitution after alpha-beta-depleted transplantation in children. TCRdb reanalysed the PCR reads using MiXCR and keeps one entry per CDR3 protein. The sample has roughly 500,000 distinct CDR3 sequences, roughly a tenth seen once; the top ten hold around 2%. The specimen was PBMCs, collected before TCRalphabeta/CD19-depleted stem cell transplant. These receptors originate from a child aged 2-15 years with inherited bone marrow failure, due to receive a stem cell transplant. CDR3s include the opening cysteine and the closing phenylalanine or tryptophan. The order of the fields is D gene, V gene, clone size, J gene, CDR3 protein, CDR3 DNA. The D gene is left open where the match is weak. Expanded clones are given a class, and other clones once, few, many or no size at all.

TRBD2,TRBV6-2/TRBV6-3,many,TRBJ2-1,CASRLLAGVYEQFF,TGTGCCAGCAGGCTACTAGCGGGAGTCTATGAGCAGTTCTTC
TRBD1,TRBV6-1,many,TRBJ2-3,CASSRRQGTDTQYF,TGTGCCAGCAGCCGCAGACAGGGAACAGATACGCAGTATTTT
TRBD2,TRBV20-1,many,TRBJ2-7,CSASRLAGSSSYEQYF,TGCAGTGCTAGCAGACTAGCGGGCTCAAGCTCCTACGAGCAGTACTTC
NA,TRBV4-3,NA,TRBJ2-7,CASSLHSTDSYEQYF,TGCGCCAGCAGCCTCCACAGTACTGACTCCTACGAGCAGTACTTC
NA,TRBV11-2,many,TRBJ1-4,CASSLEGGQLFF,TGTGCCAGCAGCTTAGAGGGGGGCCAACTGTTTTTT
NA,TRBV4-1,NA,TRBJ2-3,CASSQARFGERRTDTQYF,TGCGCCAGCAGCCAAGCCAGGTTTGGGGAGAGACGCACAGATACGCAGTATTTT
NA,TRBV30,few,TRBJ2-4,CAWSVGVSLAKNIQYF,TGTGCCTGGAGTGTAGGGGTCAGTCTAGCCAAAAACATTCAGTACTTC
TRBD2,TRBV11-2,few,TRBJ2-1,CASSAGRELVDNEQFF,TGTGCCAGCAGCGCCGGGAGGGAATTGGTGGACAATGAGCAGTTCTTC
TRBD1,TRBV2,many,TRBJ1-4,CASSPGTAKGEKLFF,TGTGCCAGCAGTCCTGGGACAGCCAAAGGTGAAAAACTGTTTTTT
NA,TRBV28,many,TRBJ1-1,CASREEENTEAFF,TGTGCCAGCAGAGAGGAGGAGAACACTGAAGCTTTCTTT
TRBD2,TRBV7-6,many,TRBJ2-7,CASSLDLAGGPTVF,TGTGCCAGCAGCTTAGATCTAGCGGGAGGCCCTACCGTATTC
NA,TRBV20-1,many,TRBJ2-1,CSARDQGGSPYNEQFF,TGCAGTGCTAGAGATCAGGGGGGAAGCCCCTACAATGAGCAGTTCTTC
NA,TRBV20-1,many,TRBJ1-2,CSARAQGTGYGYTF,TGCAGTGCTAGAGCTCAGGGGACCGGCTATGGCTACACCTTC
NA,TRBV3-1,few,TRBJ2-2,CASSQGELNTGELFF,TGTGCCAGCAGCCAAGGAGAACTCAACACCGGGGAGCTGTTTTTT
TRBD2,TRBV5-1,many,TRBJ2-6,CASSLPSAGGSGANVLTF,TGCGCCAGCAGCTTGCCTTCAGCGGGAGGCTCTGGGGCCAACGTCCTGACTTTC
NA,TRBV5-1,NA,TRBJ1-1,CASSLGPGPGTEAFF,TGCGCCAGCAGCTTGGGTCCGGGGCCGGGGACTGAAGCTTTCTTT
NA,TRBV18,few,TRBJ1-5,CASSPPGAGNQPQHF,TGTGCCAGCTCACCACCGGGGGCAGGCAATCAGCCCCAGCATTTT
NA,TRBV3-1,few,TRBJ1-4,CASSTQPNEKLFF,TGTGCCAGCAGCACCCAACCCAATGAAAAACTGTTTTTT